A single sample is the source of the 25 T cell receptor beta chains below, sequenced in a study of blood T cell repertoires in COVID-19. Sequencing was performed with immunoSEQ multiplex PCR; in TCRdb, only in-frame clones are kept and a portion is missing. The sample has approximately 50,000 clones, about 85% seen once; the top ten hold roughly a tenth. Specimen: peripheral blood. The receptors here all came from a human donor in a cohort sampled during active COVID-19.

CDR3 amino acids: CASSDSLNTEAFF. The CDR3 DNA follows: TGTGCCAGCAGTGATTCCTTGAACACTGAAGCTTTCTTT. The chain uses TRBV6-1 and TRBJ1-1; D gene unclear. CDR3 length: 13 residues. The V end was cut by 3 bases, the J end by 0 bases, with 5 bases between. Looked up from germline, CDR1 is MNHNS and CDR2 is SASEGT.

The gene calls are TRBV25-1 and TRBJ2-3, with 9 bases matching TRBD1. CDR1 and CDR2 (germline): MGHDK, SYGVNS. V dropped 1 base and J dropped 4; count of bases not matched to a gene: 6. The CDR3 covers 16 residues. CDR3 in amino acids: CASSESGQGTADTQYF. CDR3 in DNA: TGTGCCAGCAGTGAATCGGGACAGGGTACCGCAGATACGCAGTATTTT. The full variable domain, rest sourced from reference TRBV25-1 and TRBJ2-3, is EADIYQTPRYLVIGTGKKITLECSQTMGHDKMYWYQQDPGMELHLIHYSYGVNSTEKGDLSSESTVSRIRTEHFPLTLESARPSHTSQYLCASSESGQGTADTQYFGPGTRLTVL.

The chain links TRBV5-1 to TRBJ2-3; a weak D match, TRBD2 (5 bases). Trimming pared 0 bases from V and 4 bases from J, leaving 12 bases between. This CDR3 has 15 residues. Germline loops: CDR1 SGHRS, CDR2 YFSETQ. The CDR3 bases are TGCGCCAGCAGCTTGGGGAGCTACGGGGCAGATACGCAGTATTTT. The encoded protein is CASSLGSYGADTQYF.

This clone is termed medium-sized. V usage is TRBV27 and J usage is TRBJ2-7, with 9 bases identical to TRBD1. The CDR3 totals 14 residues. From germline, CDR1 is MNHEY and CDR2 SMNVEV (reference sequence). V gave up 5 bases and J gave up 2 bases; unmatched junction bases: 4. CDR3 amino acids: CASSRTGATYEQYF. DNA for the CDR3: TGTGCCAGCAGTCGGACAGGGGCCACCTACGAGCAGTACTTC.

A few counts support this clone. The rearrangement uses TRBV29-1 and TRBJ1-4; TRBD1 is a possible D gene (5 bases). CDR1 and CDR2 from the germline V gene are SQVTM and ANQGSEA. Trimming cost V 7 bases and J 6 bases, with 12 bases left between them. CDR3 length: 12 amino acids. CDR3 coding DNA: TGCAGCGCCGTCTGGGGGGATGAAAAACTGTTTTTT. Protein product: CSAVWGDEKLFF. Supplemented by reference TRBV29-1 and TRBJ1-4, the full variable domain reads SAVISQKPSRDICQRGTSLTIQCQVDSQVTMMFWYRQQPGQSLTLIATANQGSEATYESGFVIDKFPISRPNLTFSTLTVSNMSPEDSSIYLCSAVWGDEKLFFGSGTQLSVL.

The chain joins TRBV7-8 to TRBJ2-7; 7 bases are shared with TRBD2. The J segment lost 4 bases and the V segment lost 5 bases, leaving 2 bases of the junction unmatched. Germline V gene sequence: CDR1 SGHVS, CDR2 FQNEAQ. There are 12 residues in the CDR3. CDR3 residues: CASSREVYEQYF. For the CDR3, the DNA is TGTGCCAGCAGCCGGGAGGTTTACGAGCAGTACTTC.

The chain recombines TRBV5-6 with TRBJ2-6; perhaps TRBD2 as D (5 bases). The ends were cut back, 4 bases at V and 0 bases at J, with 17 bases in the middle. The germline V gene encodes CDR1 SGHDT and CDR2 YYEEEE. The CDR3 sequence is 18 residues long. The CDR3 loop reads CASSRPTDFYSGANVLTF. CDR3 nucleotides: TGTGCCAGCAGCCGACCGACGGACTTTTACTCTGGGGCCAACGTCCTGACTTTC.

V is TRBV3-1 (or the pseudogene TRBV3-2) and J is TRBJ2-1; the D gene is possibly TRBD2 (6 bases). There are 16 residues in the CDR3. Germline assignment: CDR1 LGHDT and CDR2 YNNKEL (reference sequence). V dropped 3 bases and J dropped 7 bases, with 19 bases sitting between them. The CDR3 nucleotides are TGTGCCAGCAGCCATAGTAGCCGGGACGGAGGGAATGAGCAGTTCTTC. Translation: CASSHSSRDGGNEQFF.

This clone appeared a few times. This CDR3 reads CASSQDGGGRDEKLFF. CDR3 in DNA: TGTGCCAGCAGCCAAGATGGAGGGGGCCGGGATGAAAAACTGTTTTTT. The V call is TRBV4-2, the J call TRBJ1-4; 7 bases are shared with TRBD1. The CDR3 spans 16 residues. Trimming took 0 bases from V and 6 from J; bases not matched to a gene: 7. In germline, CDR1 is LGHNA, CDR2 YNFKEQ.

The chain recombines TRBV6-5 with TRBJ1-2, with D uncertain. Looked up from germline, CDR1 is MNHEY and CDR2 is SVGAGI. Trimming removed 7 bases at V and 4 bases at J, with 16 bases between. CDR3 length: 14 amino acids. The CDR3 sequence is CASKPGSGGYGYTF. CDR3 nucleotide sequence: TGTGCCAGCAAACCGGGGTCCGGAGGCTATGGCTACACCTTC.

The chain couples TRBV7-2 to TRBJ1-5; D perhaps matches TRBD1 (6 bases). Germline CDR1 reads SGHTA; CDR2 reads FQGNSA. The V end was cut by 5 bases, the J end by 2 bases, with 16 bases between. CDR3 length: 16 residues. The CDR3 region has the DNA TGTGCCAGCAGCAAGCTACAGGGAACTGGCAATCAGCCCCAGCATTTT. It specifies CASSKLQGTGNQPQHF.

The chain links TRBV5-1 to TRBJ2-6, with TRBD2 as a possible D gene (5 bases). Trimming cost V 3 bases and J 0 bases, with 25 bases left between them. Per germline, CDR1 SGHRS and CDR2 YFSETQ. The CDR3 spans 21 residues. This CDR3 reads CASSSPSPKTPGYSGANVLTF. The DNA for the CDR3 is TGCGCCAGCAGCTCTCCTTCCCCAAAAACCCCGGGATACTCTGGGGCCAACGTCCTGACTTTC.

This clone has only a few counts. The chain combines TRBV19 with TRBJ2-1; a possible D gene is TRBD2 (5 bases). This CDR3 spans 15 amino acids. Germline CDR1 is LNHDA and CDR2 is SQIVND (reference sequence). Between the trimmed V and J ends, which lost 0 bases and 4 bases, there was a span of 10 bases. The CDR3 sequence: CASSIEGSAYNEQFF. Here the CDR3 DNA reads TGTGCCAGTAGTATAGAGGGTAGCGCGTACAATGAGCAGTTCTTC.

The chain uses TRBV11-2 and TRBJ2-7, with D hard to call. CDR1 SGHAT and CDR2 FQNNGV come from the germline V gene. This CDR3 comprises 15 residues. Trimming shortened V by 0 bases and J by 2 bases, and 11 bases separated the two germline ends. The CDR3 nucleotides read TGTGCCAGCAGCTTAGAAAATTTGTCTACCTACGAGCAGTACTTC. Protein: CASSLENLSTYEQYF.

The rearrangement links TRBV5-5 to TRBJ2-7; TRBD1 is a possible D gene (5 bases). This CDR3 contains 13 residues. CDR1 and CDR2 (germline): SGHKS, YYEKEE (reference sequence). The V end was cut by 2 bases, the J end by 4 bases, with 10 bases between. The CDR3 spells CASSFRQLYEQYF. In DNA form, the CDR3 reads TGTGCCAGCAGCTTTCGACAGTTATACGAGCAGTACTTC.

The V call is TRBV7-2, the J call TRBJ2-2; possibly TRBD2 for D (6 bases). Trimming stripped 3 bases from V and 9 bases from J, with 23 bases between. Germline V lookup: CDR1 SGHTA, CDR2 FQGNSA. This CDR3 region has 17 residues. DNA for the CDR3: TGTGCCAGCAGCTTGTTAAGTGTCAGGACTATAAGAAGGGAGCTGTTTTTT. Its translation is CASSLLSVRTIRRELFF.

This rearrangement joins TRBV5-4 to TRBJ2-7; possible D gene TRBD1, 6 bases. The CDR3 extends over 13 amino acids. Germline CDR1 and CDR2: SGHNT and YYREEE (reference sequence). V gave up 2 bases and J gave up 2 bases, with 8 bases separating them. The CDR3 spells CASSFQGTYEQYF. CDR3 nucleotides: TGTGCCAGCAGCTTTCAGGGGACCTACGAGCAGTACTTC.

This chain connects TRBV3-1 (or the pseudogene TRBV3-2) to TRBJ1-1; 8 bases line up with TRBD1. In germline, CDR1 is LGHDT, CDR2 YNNKEL (reference sequence). Losses at the gene ends were 4 bases for V and 6 bases for J; bases not matched to a gene: 10. This CDR3 contains 15 residues. The CDR3 here is CASSRDRGNPSEAFF. CDR3 coding DNA: TGTGCCAGCAGCCGAGACAGGGGTAACCCTTCTGAAGCTTTCTTT.

The chain has TRBV15 and TRBJ2-1; the D is unclear. The CDR3 is 14 amino acids. The germline gives CDR1 LNHNV, CDR2 YYDKDF (reference sequence). V shed 0 bases and J shed 3 bases, with 6 bases lying between them. Here the CDR3 reads CATSRDRVYNEQFF. For the CDR3, the DNA is TGTGCCACCAGCAGAGATCGCGTCTACAATGAGCAGTTCTTC.

The CDR3 DNA reads TGCAGTGCTAGTCGACCGGGACAGGGTGACGAGCAGTACTTC. This translates into CSASRPGQGDEQYF. This chain links TRBV20-1 with TRBJ2-7; 9 nucleotides line up with TRBD1. Germline CDR1 and CDR2: DFQATT and SNEGSKA (reference sequence). There are 14 residues in the CDR3. V lost 3 bases to trimming and J lost 5 bases; unmatched junction nucleotides: 8.

The J gene is TRBJ1-4, the V gene TRBV28; a weak D match, TRBD1 (6 bases). The CDR3 length is 14 residues. V was cut by 6 bases and J by 7 bases, with 15 bases left in between. Germline CDR1 and CDR2: MDHEN and SYDVKM. CDR3 amino acids: CASSRGAQGEKLFF. The DNA for the CDR3 is TGTGCCAGCAGCCGGGGGGCTCAGGGTGAAAAACTGTTTTTT.

This clone was counted once. The chain recombines TRBV5-1 with TRBJ2-7; D possibly corresponds to TRBD1 (6 bases). Trimming cost V 4 bases and J 3 bases, with 11 bases left between them. The CDR3 length is 13 residues. From germline, CDR1 is SGHRS and CDR2 YFSETQ. The CDR3 DNA reads TGCGCCAGCAGCCCAGGACAGCTCTACGAGCAGTACTTC. Translation gives CASSPGQLYEQYF.

The gene calls are TRBV3-1 (or the pseudogene TRBV3-2) and TRBJ2-1; 7 nucleotides agree with TRBD2. The V gene's germline CDR1 is LGHDT and CDR2 YNNKEL (reference sequence). CDR3 length: 14 residues. J lost 7 bases, V lost 6 bases, and 9 bases had no gene match. The CDR3 nucleotides read TGTGCCAGCAGTCTCTCCGCGCGGGGGAATGAGCAGTTCTTC. Translation gives CASSLSARGNEQFF.

The chain couples TRBV27 to TRBJ1-2; 7 bases line up with TRBD1. This CDR3 spans 15 amino acids. V was clipped by 6 bases and J by 0 bases; unmatched bases: 7. Per the germline V gene, CDR1 is MNHEY and CDR2 is SMNVEV (reference sequence). This CDR3 is CASSQRTGTNYGYTF. In DNA form, the CDR3 reads TGTGCCAGCAGCCAACGGACAGGTACTAACTATGGCTACACCTTC.

The rearrangement joins TRBV7-2 to TRBJ2-7; TRBD2 agrees at 16 bases. The junction had 7 bases not matched to a gene; V was cut back by 4 bases and J by 4 bases. CDR1 is SGHTA, CDR2 FQGNSA, per germline. The CDR3 consists of 17 residues. The CDR3 nucleotides are TGTGCCAGCAGCTCCGGGACTAGCGGGAGGGTTGGGTACGAGCAGTACTTC. Its protein product is CASSSGTSGRVGYEQYF.